This T cell receptor beta chain was found in a study of blood T cell repertoires in COVID-19 (dated by TCRdb to 2020 to 2022). Concerning the study at large: Collaborator samples came from the United States, Italy and Spain and covered acute and convalescent phases of COVID-19. The material from the prospective study consisted of cDNA or gDNA derived from T cells, B-cell-depleted T cells, or PBMCs. The dataset comprised deeply sampled blood TCRbeta repertoires from subjects exposed to, actively infected with, or recovered from COVID-19. The repertoires were released in a freely available public database intended as a resource for research on the immune response to SARS-CoV-2. The samples were drawn from the first 160 participants of the ongoing ImmuneRACE study and from 1,254 subjects provided by 6 global collaborators. Nearly every sample came with metadata listing a de-identified subject ID, COVID-19 status, age in years and sex. HLA class I and class II types, where available, came from metadata supplied by the sample provider rather than from assay-based typing. The full study reports these points: The quantity of clinical and demographic metadata differed by source and by participant and was supplied without curation.

The cysteine opens and the phenylalanine closes a CDR3 of 14 amino acids. The CDR3 DNA has 42 bases and is translated from base 1. Cut back by 4 bases and 4 bases, the V and J ends lie 10 bases apart. From the germline V gene, CDR1 is SGHTA and CDR2 is FQGTGA. The collaborating institutions used their own protocols to collect whole blood in K2EDTA tubes. For TCRbeta analysis, collaborators shipped samples as frozen whole blood, isolated PBMCs, or DNA extracted from either of those sample types. TCRbeta CDR3 regions were amplified from genomic DNA by means of the immunoSEQ Assay, a bias-controlled multiplex PCR. The authors processed their data as follows. The number of nucleated cells in each sample was estimated from the amplification of reference gene primers within the assay. To quantify the absolute abundance of each unique TCRbeta CDR3 rearrangement, sequence reads were collapsed and filtered. For each sample, productive Simpson clonality was calculated as the square root of Simpson's diversity index across productive rearrangements. The immuneACCESS repertoire file appears here via TCRdb, limited to in-frame rearrangements. These files lack a portion of the clones; in checked studies, under half of the deficit traces to unresolved V genes, and the cause of the others is not known. Clone size and V and J calls were adopted from that table, with D and trimming inferred from the DNA. Across this sample there are about 70,000 clones, with 70% to 85% seen only once. In total, the top ten clones hold about 0.83% of the sample.

In its sample, this clone was seen a few times. Its antigen target is currently unknown. No clone much larger than this one lies a single base away; base qualities are absent. Recombination linked TRBV7-3 to TRBJ2-2, with the D gene not confidently named. Sequenced input: peripheral blood. The TCR was taken from a woman between 65 and 79 years old with acute or convalescent COVID-19. The nucleotide sequence is given as TGTGCCAGCAGCTCCCGCGATGGCACCGGGGAGCTGTTTTTT. This translates into CASSSRDGTGELFF. Reference TRBV7-3 and TRBJ2-2 proteins supply the regions before and after the CDR3; the full variable domain is: GAGVSQTPSNKVTEKGKYVELRCDPISGHTALYWYRQSLGQGPEFLIYFQGTGAADDSGLPNDRFFAVRPEGSVSTLKIQRTERGDSAVYLCASSSRDGTGELFFGEGSRLTVL.